The entry below gives a single T cell receptor beta chain sequence along with its context. As yet, its antigen is unknown. Only in-frame clones appear in the TCRdb table, and some are missing; sequencing was by immunoSEQ multiplex PCR. Among 65,000 to 90,000 clones listed, 88% were seen once. The CDR3 is 13 residues long. Trimming took off 2 bases at V and 8 bases at J, with 10 bases between the two ends. The germline gives CDR1 SEHNR, CDR2 FQNEAQ (reference sequence). The entry originates in a study of T cell responses to AZD1222 COVID-19 vaccine. In the study overall: It was second doses at about 4 or about 12 weeks that were pooled. Overall study results and limits: Recipients of two AZD1222 doses showed rising Spike-specific TCR breadth and depth. Seropositive status at baseline applied to only six AZD1222 recipients. A reported finding is that nearly half of spike-specific TCRs target unmutated variant regions.

The clonotype was recovered from an adult in good health. This chain uses TRBV7-9 with TRBJ1-3; D unclear. Specimen: peripheral blood, collected on day 0 of AZD1222 vaccination. CDR3 nucleotides: TGTGCCAGCAGCTTATCTAGGGCAGACACCATATATTTT. Translating gives CASSLSRADTIYF.